This passage covers 24 T cell receptor beta chains from one sample sequenced in a study of Graves' ophthalmopathy and Graves' hyperthyroidism. Amplification of TCR beta CDR3 regions used RNA transcripts. The workflow started with a first-round RT-PCR run with HTBI primers and then moved on to a second-round multiplex PCR. TCRdb re-called the multiplex PCR reads through MiXCR, storing one row per CDR3 protein. The repertoire holds roughly 1.1 million distinct CDR3 sequences, with roughly 35% as singletons. Material: peripheral blood or thyroid tissue (not recorded which). The receptors were gathered from an adult man with Graves' hyperthyroidism.

The chain joins TRBV7-9 to TRBJ2-2; TRBD2 aligns across 7 bases. This CDR3 has 15 amino acids. Trimming at V came to 1 base and at J to 5 bases, leaving 4 bases not matched to a gene. Per germline, CDR1 SEHNR and CDR2 FQNEAQ (reference sequence). The CDR3 nucleotides read TGTGCCAGCAGCTTAGGCGGGGGACCTACCGGGGAGCTGTTTTTT. Protein sequence: CASSLGGGPTGELFF.

The chain is built from TRBV29-1 and TRBJ2-5; no definite D call. CDR3 length equals 12 residues. Trimming pared 7 bases from V and 10 bases from J, leaving 19 bases between. Germline CDR1 SQVTM, CDR2 ANQGSEA. CDR3 loop: CSAQAHTRGQYF. The CDR3 DNA follows: TGCAGCGCCCAGGCTCACACACGTGGCCAGTACTTC.

This clonotype came up many times. This chain connects TRBV10-2 to TRBJ2-5; possibly TRBD2 for D (6 bases). There are 15 residues in the CDR3. Germline V gene sequence: CDR1 WSHSY, CDR2 SAAADI. The ends were cut back, 5 bases at V and 5 bases at J, with 18 bases in the middle. CDR3 residues: CASSTGTVRGETQYF. The CDR3 DNA sequence: TGCGCCAGCAGTACCGGGACTGTACGGGGGGAGACCCAGTACTTC.

The chain is built from TRBV25-1 and TRBJ1-3, with 7 bases aligning to TRBD1. Germline V gene sequence: CDR1 MGHDK, CDR2 SYGVNS. The CDR3 covers 19 residues. Germline trimming cut 6 bases from V and 4 bases from J; bases unmatched to any gene: 21. The DNA for the CDR3 is TGTGCCAGCAGGGATCACAGGGGTGGGTCCAGAAGGAAGGGAAACACCATATATTTT. Translation: CASRDHRGGSRRKGNTIYF.

In its sample, this clonotype was seen many times. One end of the junction fails to match germline, which may point to a read error. V gene TRBV11-2 combines with J gene TRBJ1-3; D unresolved. Germline lookup yields CDR1 SGHAT and CDR2 FQNNGV. The length of the CDR3 is 15 residues. The CDR3 loop reads CASTKAGPSGNTIYF. CDR3 DNA sequence: TGTGCTAGCACCAAGGCGGGTCCCTCTGGAAACACCATATATTTT.

This clonotype was counted between two and nine times. This sequence joins TRBV12-3 or TRBV12-4 and TRBJ2-7; 12 bases agree with TRBD2. With 6 bases clipped from V and 7 bases from J, the junction kept 16 bases outside the gene matches. This CDR3 comprises 17 residues. The DNA for the CDR3 is TGTGCCAGCAGCCCTTCCCCCCGGACTAGCGGGATGGGGGAGCAGTACTTC. This gives the protein CASSPSPRTSGMGEQYF.

The rearrangement joins TRBV9 to TRBJ2-5; 7 bases map to TRBD1. Germline loops: CDR1 SGDLS, CDR2 YYNGEE. The CDR3 loop spans 16 amino acids. With 0 bases clipped from V and 6 bases from J, the junction kept 11 bases outside the gene matches. CDR3 nucleotide sequence: TGTGCCAGCAGCGTAGCTATAGGGGGCAAAATGCAGACCCAGTACTTC. Translating it yields CASSVAIGGKMQTQYF.

This clonotype was seen repeatedly, ten times or more. The chain joins TRBV9 to TRBJ2-2, with D maybe TRBD2 (5 bases). The germline gives CDR1 SGDLS, CDR2 YYNGEE. Trimming shortened V by 0 bases and J by 6 bases, and 9 bases separated the two germline ends. The CDR3 totals 14 residues. The CDR3 DNA is TGTGCCAGCAGCGTAGCTTCGGGATCCGGGGAGCTGTTTTTT. The encoded protein is CASSVASGSGELFF.

At least ten counts were recorded for this clonotype. V is TRBV19 and J is TRBJ1-1; TRBD1 aligns across 7 bases. Per germline, CDR1 LNHDA and CDR2 SQIVND (reference sequence). The CDR3 sequence is 15 residues long. J lost 1 base, V lost 1 base, and 3 bases had no gene match. CDR3 nucleotides: TGTGCCAGTAGTATAGGACAGGGTTGGAACACTGAAGCTTTCTTT. It specifies CASSIGQGWNTEAFF. The variable domain in full, completed from reference TRBV19 and TRBJ1-1, reads DGGITQSPKYLFRKEGQNVTLSCEQNLNHDAMYWYRQDPGQGLRLIYYSQIVNDFQKGDIAEGYSVSREKKESFPLTVTSAQKNPTAFYLCASSIGQGWNTEAFFGQGTRLTVV.

This clonotype was counted many times. The chain uses TRBV7-9 and TRBJ1-1, with no clear D. V lost 3 bases to trimming and J lost 1 base, with 9 bases between them. Germline V gives CDR1 SEHNR, CDR2 FQNEAQ (reference sequence). This CDR3 contains 14 residues. DNA for the CDR3: TGTGCCAGCAGCTTTGGGGAAGGGAACACTGAAGCTTTCTTT. This translates into CASSFGEGNTEAFF.

This clonotype was counted at least ten times. The CDR3 bases are TGTGCCAGCAGCATAGGGCCCTACGAGCAGTACTTC. This encodes CASSIGPYEQYF. V and J are TRBV7-2 and TRBJ2-7, with no clear D. Germline V lookup: CDR1 SGHTA, CDR2 FQGNSA. The ends were cut back, 5 bases at V and 2 bases at J, with 7 bases in the middle. The CDR3 is 12 amino acids.

The rearrangement links TRBV29-1 to TRBJ1-4, with D possibly matching TRBD1 (5 bases). V was clipped by 4 bases and J by 8 bases, with 14 bases between them. CDR1 SQVTM and CDR2 ANQGSEA come from the germline V gene. This CDR3 is built from 13 residues. The CDR3 nucleotides read TGCAGCGTTGGGGGTGGGACCGGGGAAAAACTGTTTTTT. Protein: CSVGGGTGEKLFF.

The table lists this clonotype with many counts. The rearrangement joins TRBV12-3 or TRBV12-4 to TRBJ1-5; tentative D call: TRBD1 (6 bases). The CDR3 is 15 amino acids. V lost 3 bases, J lost 6 bases, and 15 bases lay in between. CDR3 amino acids: CASSFSRGEGQPQHF. As DNA, the CDR3 is TGTGCCAGCAGTTTTTCGAGGGGGGAGGGTCAGCCCCAGCATTTT.

This clonotype occurred a few times. This chain uses TRBV6-5 with TRBJ2-7, with D possibly matching TRBD1 (6 bases). Per the germline V gene, CDR1 is MNHEY and CDR2 is SVGAGI. The CDR3 has 13 amino acids. Trimming stripped 4 bases from V and 6 bases from J, with 13 bases between. The CDR3 DNA follows: TGTGCCAGCAGTTCTACAGGGTTTTCCGAGCAGTACTTC. Amino acid sequence: CASSSTGFSEQYF.

This clonotype was seen many times. The chain recombines TRBV20-1 with TRBJ1-5; tentative D call: TRBD1 (5 bases). CDR3 length: 15 amino acids. Germline values: CDR1 DFQATT, CDR2 SNEGSKA (reference sequence). The V gene lost 6 bases and the J gene lost 0 bases, with 15 bases spanning the gap. In nucleotides, the CDR3 is TGCAGTGCGAGGGGCCTTGACGGTAGCAATCAGCCCCAGCATTTT. Translation: CSARGLDGSNQPQHF.

The chain joins TRBV6-5 to TRBJ1-1, with 9 bases matching TRBD1. V dropped 4 bases and J dropped 6; count of bases not matched to a gene: 12. The CDR3 contains 16 residues. The germline V gene has CDR1 MNHEY and CDR2 SVGAGI. The DNA of the CDR3 is TGTGCCAGCAGTTCCATCGAGACAGGGGGAAGTGCTGAAGCTTTCTTT. Translating gives CASSSIETGGSAEAFF.

This clonotype was observed many times. The chain combines TRBV5-1 with TRBJ1-1; D is undetermined. CDR1 SGHRS and CDR2 YFSETQ come from the germline V gene. There are 11 residues in the CDR3. Trimming cost V 7 bases and J 5 bases, with 9 bases left between them. The CDR3 bases are TGCGCCAGCGCGGGAGGAACTGAAGCTTTCTTT. Translated: CASAGGTEAFF.

The rearrangement joins TRBV5-1 to TRBJ2-7; D may be TRBD1 (6 bases). This CDR3 is built from 19 residues. Germline-derived CDR1 and CDR2 are SGHRS and YFSETQ. Trimming stripped 4 bases from V and 0 bases from J, with 26 bases between. CDR3 bases: TGCGCCAGCAGCCCCATTGCAGGGGTGCAAAGAAGGAGCTCCTACGAGCAGTACTTC. Translated, it gives CASSPIAGVQRRSSYEQYF.

The chain combines TRBV20-1 with TRBJ2-7, with 9 bases fitting TRBD1. The CDR3 has 14 amino acids. CDR1 is DFQATT and CDR2 is SNEGSKA in the germline V gene (reference sequence). Losses at the gene ends were 3 bases for V and 0 bases for J; bases not matched to a gene: 3. CDR3 DNA: TGCAGTGCTAGTTCGGGACAGGGCTCCTACGAGCAGTACTTC. It translates to CSASSGQGSYEQYF.

This clonotype appeared many times. The V and J genes are TRBV14 and TRBJ1-4; a possible D gene is TRBD1 (5 bases). Germline V gives CDR1 SGHDN, CDR2 FVKESK. This CDR3 region has 13 residues. V was pared by 8 bases and J by 3 bases, with 10 bases between. In DNA form, the CDR3 reads TGTGCCAGCCGACGGGACTCTAATGAAAAACTGTTTTTT. Its protein is CASRRDSNEKLFF.

The chain is built from TRBV2 and TRBJ2-7; TRBD1 matches at 9 bases. V lost 5 bases, J lost 6 bases, and 11 bases stayed unmatched. Germline values: CDR1 SNHLY, CDR2 FYNNEI. The CDR3 consists of 15 residues. CDR3 DNA sequence: TGTGCCAGCAGTTTATTGGTGACAGGGGGGCGCGAGCAGTACTTC. Protein sequence: CASSLLVTGGREQYF.

This sequence joins TRBV29-1 and TRBJ2-6, with 7 nucleotides matching TRBD1. The CDR3 totals 15 residues. Germline V gene data show CDR1 as SQVTM and CDR2 as ANQGSEA. Unmatched junction bases numbered 4, after V lost 5 bases and J lost 0 bases. CDR3 DNA sequence: TGCAGCGTTACAGGGGCTAACTCTGGGGCCAACGTCCTGACTTTC. Encoded protein: CSVTGANSGANVLTF. Drawing the rest from reference TRBV29-1 and TRBJ2-6, the complete variable domain is SAVISQKPSRDICQRGTSLTIQCQVDSQVTMMFWYRQQPGQSLTLIATANQGSEATYESGFVIDKFPISRPNLTFSTLTVSNMSPEDSSIYLCSVTGANSGANVLTFGAGSRLTVL.

V and J are TRBV4-3 and TRBJ1-1; D not resolved. Trimming removed 1 base from V and 1 base from J, with 10 bases in between. CDR1 is LGHNA, CDR2 YSLEER, per germline. CDR3 length: 15 residues. CDR3 residues: CASSQAERANTEAFF. CDR3 nucleotide sequence: TGCGCCAGCAGCCAAGCCGAGCGCGCGAACACTGAAGCTTTCTTT.

This clonotype was recorded at least ten times. The chain joins TRBV12-3 or TRBV12-4 to TRBJ1-1, with D uncertain. The V end was cut by 3 bases, the J end by 9 bases, with 11 bases between. The CDR3 length is 12 residues. Here the CDR3 DNA reads TGTGCCAGCAGTTTCCTTCAGAGACAAGCTTTCTTT. This encodes CASSFLQRQAFF.